This TCR beta chain was captured in a study of shared clonotypes between healthy human individuals. General observations from the study: In the sorted subsets, rarefaction showed sequencing was incomplete despite large depth. Clonotypes which were not shared had lower generation probabilities than clonotypes that all four donors shared. Limitation of the genetic and exposure-history diversity represented came from the few donors.

Worth noting for this clone: The antigen is not known.

The CDR3 loop spans 16 amino acids. From germline, CDR1 is LNHDA and CDR2 SQIVND (reference sequence). Deletions cut 4 bases from V and 1 base from J, with 14 bases between. Method: immunoSEQ multiplex PCR; TCRdb's copy keeps in-frame clones and lacks some. The sample shows a few million clones, around 92% of them seen only once. All participating donors were Caucasian adults from Nashville, Tennessee. Material: naive CD4+ T cells from PBMCs. The subset: CD45RA+ positively selected. This clonotype originated in a man between 18 and 29 years old in good health. Some clones in this sample may be carry-over from other donors' samples. The rearrangement joins TRBV19 to TRBJ1-5, with D maybe TRBD1 (6 bases). CDR3 DNA: TGTGCCAGTAGTACCCCAAGGGGGGGAAGCAATCAGCCCCAGCATTTT. Its translation is CASSTPRGGSNQPQHF. The variable domain in full, completed from reference TRBV19 and TRBJ1-5, reads DGGITQSPKYLFRKEGQNVTLSCEQNLNHDAMYWYRQDPGQGLRLIYYSQIVNDFQKGDIAEGYSVSREKKESFPLTVTSAQKNPTAFYLCASSTPRGGSNQPQHFGDGTRLSIL.